One sample yielded the 21 T cell receptor beta chains listed below, sequenced in a study of CXCR3-negative and CXCR3-positive naive CD8 T cells. 5' RACE that incorporated UMI labels was used to prepare the TRB cDNA libraries. Each CDR3 protein gets one entry in TCRdb, which reprocessed the 5' RACE reads and gives no DNA. The sample table sets out more than 65,000 distinct CDR3 sequences. Sequenced sample: naive CXCR3- CD8+ T cells from blood. As for subset: CD45RO-CCR7+CD27+CD95- naive CD8+ T cells lacking CXCR3 (TNR3-). The receptor set was obtained from a human donor in good health. Some clones in this sample may be carry-over from other donors' samples.

The V gene is TRBV5-1, the J gene TRBJ1-1. Per germline, CDR1 SGHRS and CDR2 YFSETQ. This CDR3 spans 12 amino acids. This CDR3 is CASSWTGAEAFF.

This CDR3 is CASRVGTESNQPQHF. The chain links TRBV5-5 to TRBJ1-5; TCRdb's D gene call, TRBD1, goes unchecked for lack of DNA. This CDR3 spans 15 amino acids. Germline V CDR1 and CDR2: SGHKS, YYEKEE (reference sequence).

The CDR3 loop reads CASSLEGSPVLDTQYF. This chain joins TRBV5-1 and TRBJ2-3. The V gene's germline CDR1 is SGHRS and CDR2 YFSETQ. The CDR3 contains 16 residues.

This chain uses TRBV11-2 with TRBJ2-7; TCRdb reports TRBD1, a call that lacks DNA to check it against. There are 15 residues in the CDR3. The germline V gene has CDR1 SGHAT and CDR2 FQNNGV. CDR3 loop: CASSLRAGENYEQYF.

This chain connects TRBV7-7 to TRBJ2-1; the D call of TRBD2 rests on TCRdb alone, since no DNA is present to check it. Germline values: CDR1 SSHAT, CDR2 FNYEAQ (reference sequence). The CDR3 is 15 amino acids. CDR3 protein: CASSQGLAGSNEQFF.

This chain joins TRBV11-3 and TRBJ1-6. Germline CDR1 SGHNT, CDR2 YENEEA. The CDR3 totals 12 residues. CDR3 region: CASSLGDSPLHF.

V and J are TRBV7-3 and TRBJ2-1; the D gene TCRdb calls, TRBD1, cannot be checked with no DNA. CDR3 length: 16 amino acids. Germline CDR1 reads SGHTA; CDR2 reads FQGTGA. The CDR3 protein is CASSLNLGTGDREQFF.

V and J are TRBV20-1 and TRBJ2-1; the TCRdb D gene call, TRBD2, has no DNA to confirm it. CDR3 size: 13 residues. Germline-derived CDR1 and CDR2 are DFQATT and SNEGSKA (reference sequence). CDR3 sequence: CSARPLAYNEQFF.

This chain links TRBV12-3 or TRBV12-4 with TRBJ2-3. CDR3 length equals 15 residues. The CDR3 region is CASSPPFAFTDTQYF.

V gene TRBV19 combines with J gene TRBJ1-1; there is no DNA to check the TCRdb D call of TRBD1. Germline V gene lookup returns CDR1 LNHDA and CDR2 SQIVND (reference sequence). This CDR3 is 14 amino acids long. The chain's CDR3 is CASSIFGRDTEAFF.

This sequence joins TRBV27 and TRBJ1-1; TCRdb picks TRBD1, but there is no DNA to check that call. CDR3 length: 14 residues. Germline V lookup: CDR1 MNHEY, CDR2 SMNVEV (reference sequence). This CDR3 reads CASGYPREFAEAFF.

The chain combines TRBV6-5 with TRBJ1-1; without DNA, the TCRdb call of TRBD1 cannot be checked. Germline values: CDR1 MNHEY, CDR2 SVGAGI. This CDR3 has 17 amino acids. The chain's CDR3 is CASSYIPPGQSLTEAFF.

The chain carries TRBV24-1 and TRBJ2-3. In germline, CDR1 is KGHDR, CDR2 SFDVKD. This CDR3 contains 14 residues. CDR3 sequence reads: CATSDLRDTDTQYF.

V gene TRBV4-1 combines with J gene TRBJ2-7; TCRdb names TRBD2, which stays unverified in the absence of DNA. Per germline, CDR1 MGHRA and CDR2 YSYEKL. The CDR3 has 15 amino acids. CDR3 residues: CASSQEGRELYEQYF.

J is TRBJ1-2 and V is TRBV29-1. This CDR3 spans 13 amino acids. Germline V gene lookup returns CDR1 SQVTM and CDR2 ANQGSEA. The CDR3 loop is CSVESQASYGYTF. Combining the CDR3 with reference TRBV29-1 and TRBJ1-2 gives the whole variable domain SAVISQKPSRDICQRGTSLTIQCQVDSQVTMMFWYRQQPGQSLTLIATANQGSEATYESGFVIDKFPISRPNLTFSTLTVSNMSPEDSSIYLCSVESQASYGYTFGSGTRLTVV.

The genes are TRBV7-2 and TRBJ2-1; with no DNA, the TCRdb D assignment of TRBD1 cannot be verified. CDR1 and CDR2 (germline): SGHTA, FQGNSA. This CDR3 comprises 13 residues. CDR3 protein: CASSLAGAGEQFF.

This chain connects TRBV29-1 to TRBJ2-2. CDR1 SQVTM and CDR2 ANQGSEA come from the germline V gene. The CDR3 is made up of 13 amino acids. CDR3 amino acids: CSVEDMNTGELFF.

The chain couples TRBV21-1 to TRBJ2-7; TCRdb lists TRBD1, though no DNA is available to test this call. TRBV21-1 is noted as a pseudogene. The CDR3 sequence is 22 residues long. The CDR3 loop is CASSAHEVRGQGISGPSYEQYF.

CDR3 in amino acids: CASSSGTSSSGELFF. The J gene is TRBJ2-2, the V gene TRBV5-4; TCRdb proposes TRBD2, but this gene call is untestable without DNA. Germline CDR1 and CDR2: SGHNT and YYREEE (reference sequence). The CDR3 contains 15 residues.

The rearrangement uses TRBV15 and TRBJ1-5. The CDR3 contains 15 residues. Germline V gives CDR1 LNHNV, CDR2 YYDKDF (reference sequence). The CDR3 region is CATSRDLGVNQPQHF. The full variable domain, its missing parts supplied by reference TRBV15 and TRBJ1-5, is DAMVIQNPRYQVTQFGKPVTLSCSQTLNHNVMYWYQQKSSQAPKLLFHYYDKDFNNEADTPDNFQSRRPNTSFCFLDIRSPGLGDTAMYLCATSRDLGVNQPQHFGDGTRLSIL.

The V gene is TRBV28, the J gene TRBJ2-1; checking the TCRdb D call of TRBD2 is not possible without DNA. The CDR3 spans 16 residues. CDR1 MDHEN and CDR2 SYDVKM come from the germline V gene. CDR3 residues: CASSLSLEVWYNEQFF.